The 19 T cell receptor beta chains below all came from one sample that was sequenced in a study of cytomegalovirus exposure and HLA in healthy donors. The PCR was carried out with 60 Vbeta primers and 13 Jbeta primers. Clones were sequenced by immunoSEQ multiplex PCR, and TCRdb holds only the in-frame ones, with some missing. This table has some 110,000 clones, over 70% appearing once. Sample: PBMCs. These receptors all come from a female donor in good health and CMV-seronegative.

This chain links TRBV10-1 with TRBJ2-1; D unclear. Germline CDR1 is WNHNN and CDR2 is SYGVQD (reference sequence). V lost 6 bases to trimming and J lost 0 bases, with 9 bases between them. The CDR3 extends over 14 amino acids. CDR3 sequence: CASSLSSSYNEQFF. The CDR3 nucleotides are TGCGCCAGCAGCCTATCTAGCTCCTACAATGAGCAGTTCTTC.

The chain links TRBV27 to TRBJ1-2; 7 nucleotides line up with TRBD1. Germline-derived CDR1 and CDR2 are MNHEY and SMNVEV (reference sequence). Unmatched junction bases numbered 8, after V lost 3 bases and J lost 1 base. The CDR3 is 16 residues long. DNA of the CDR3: TGTGCCAGCAGTTTGAGGTACAGGGGTAGTAACTATGGCTACACCTTC. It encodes CASSLRYRGSNYGYTF.

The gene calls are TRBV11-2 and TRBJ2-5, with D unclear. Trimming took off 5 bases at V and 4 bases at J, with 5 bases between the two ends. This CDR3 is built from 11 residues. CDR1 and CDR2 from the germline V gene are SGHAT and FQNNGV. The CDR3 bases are TGTGCCAGCAGCCCCCGAGAGACCCAGTACTTC. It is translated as CASSPRETQYF.

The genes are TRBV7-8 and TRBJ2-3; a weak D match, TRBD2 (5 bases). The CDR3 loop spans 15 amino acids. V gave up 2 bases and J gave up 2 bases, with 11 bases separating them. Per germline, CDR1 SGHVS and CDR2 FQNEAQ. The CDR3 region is CASSLRRDHTDTQYF. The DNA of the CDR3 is TGTGCCAGCAGCTTAAGACGGGATCACACAGATACGCAGTATTTT.

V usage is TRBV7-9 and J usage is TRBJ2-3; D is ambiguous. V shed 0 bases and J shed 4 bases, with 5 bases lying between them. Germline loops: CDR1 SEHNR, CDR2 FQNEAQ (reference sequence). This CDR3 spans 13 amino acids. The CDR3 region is CASSLARADTQYF. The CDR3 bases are TGTGCCAGCAGCTTAGCCCGTGCAGATACGCAGTATTTT.

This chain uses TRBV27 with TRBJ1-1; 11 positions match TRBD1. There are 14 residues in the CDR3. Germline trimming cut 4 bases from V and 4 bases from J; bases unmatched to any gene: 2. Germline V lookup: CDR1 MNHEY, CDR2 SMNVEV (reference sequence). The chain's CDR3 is CASSSGQGGTEAFF. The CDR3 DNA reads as TGTGCCAGCAGTTCGGGACAGGGGGGCACTGAAGCTTTCTTT.

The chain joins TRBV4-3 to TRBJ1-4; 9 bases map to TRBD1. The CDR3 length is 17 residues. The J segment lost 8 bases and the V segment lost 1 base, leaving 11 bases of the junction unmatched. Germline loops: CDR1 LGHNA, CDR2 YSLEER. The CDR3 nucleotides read TGCGCCAGCAGCCAAGTTGGGGGACAGGGCCGGAGGGAAAAACTGTTTTTT. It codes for CASSQVGGQGRREKLFF.

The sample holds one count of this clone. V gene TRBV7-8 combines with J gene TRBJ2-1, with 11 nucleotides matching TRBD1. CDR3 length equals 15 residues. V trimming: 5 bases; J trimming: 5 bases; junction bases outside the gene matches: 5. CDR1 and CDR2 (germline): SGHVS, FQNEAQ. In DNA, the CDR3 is TGTGCCAGCAGCCCGTGGGGACAGGGGGACAATGAGCAGTTCTTC. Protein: CASSPWGQGDNEQFF.

The CDR3 region has the DNA TGTGCCAGCAGTGGAGCAGGAGGGGTGAACACTGAAGCTTTCTTT. It is translated as CASSGAGGVNTEAFF. The chain is built from TRBV2 and TRBJ1-1, with D possibly matching TRBD1 (5 bases). This CDR3 is 15 amino acids long. V was shortened by 4 bases and J by 0 bases, with 12 bases between the two germline ends. CDR1 and CDR2 (germline): SNHLY, FYNNEI.

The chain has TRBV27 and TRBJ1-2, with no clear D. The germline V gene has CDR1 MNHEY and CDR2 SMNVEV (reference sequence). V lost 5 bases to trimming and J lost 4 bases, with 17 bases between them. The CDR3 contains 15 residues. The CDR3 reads CASSQSRRGGYGYTF. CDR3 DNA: TGTGCCAGCAGTCAATCCAGGCGGGGTGGCTATGGCTACACCTTC.

CDR3 sequence reads: CASSPRAASGNTIYF. In DNA form, the CDR3 reads TGTGCCAGCTCACCACGGGCAGCCTCTGGAAACACCATATATTTT. The rearrangement uses TRBV18 and TRBJ1-3; D remains unclear. Trimming shortened V by 1 base and J by 0 bases, and 7 bases separated the two germline ends. Germline loops: CDR1 KGHSH, CDR2 LQKENI. This CDR3 contains 15 residues. The full variable domain, rest sourced from reference TRBV18 and TRBJ1-3, is NAGVMQNPRHLVRRRGQEARLRCSPMKGHSHVYWYRQLPEEGLKFMVYLQKENIIDESGMPKERFSAEFPKEGPSILRIQQVVRGDSAAYFCASSPRAASGNTIYFGEGSWLTVV.

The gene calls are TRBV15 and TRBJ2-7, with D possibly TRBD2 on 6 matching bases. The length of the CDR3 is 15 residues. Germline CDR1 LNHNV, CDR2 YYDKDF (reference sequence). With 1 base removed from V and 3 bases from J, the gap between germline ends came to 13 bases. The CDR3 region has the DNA TGTGCCACCAGCAGAGCTGGGGGAGGAAGCTACGAGCAGTACTTC. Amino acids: CATSRAGGGSYEQYF.

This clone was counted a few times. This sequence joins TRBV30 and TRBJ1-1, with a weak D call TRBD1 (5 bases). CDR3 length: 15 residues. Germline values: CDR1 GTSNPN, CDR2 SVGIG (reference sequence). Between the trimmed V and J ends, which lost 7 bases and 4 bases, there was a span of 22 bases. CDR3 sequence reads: CAYLDSRVRSTEAFF. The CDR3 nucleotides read TGTGCCTATTTAGACAGCCGGGTCCGGAGCACTGAAGCTTTCTTT.

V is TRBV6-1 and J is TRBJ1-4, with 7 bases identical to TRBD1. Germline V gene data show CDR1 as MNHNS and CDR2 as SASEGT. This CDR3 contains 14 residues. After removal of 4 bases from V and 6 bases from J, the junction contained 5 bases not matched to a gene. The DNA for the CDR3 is TGTGCCAGCAGTGGACACAGGGGAGATGAAAAACTGTTTTTT. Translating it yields CASSGHRGDEKLFF.

The CDR3 loop is CASSLGTGQAYEQYF. CDR3 bases: TGTGCCAGCAGTTTGGGGACAGGGCAGGCCTACGAGCAGTACTTC. The chain carries TRBV27 and TRBJ2-7; TRBD1 aligns across 9 bases. The V gene's germline CDR1 is MNHEY and CDR2 SMNVEV (reference sequence). V was pared by 3 bases and J by 2 bases, with 5 bases of the junction left unmatched. The CDR3 runs 15 residues.

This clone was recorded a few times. Here the CDR3 DNA reads TGTGCCAGCAGCCAAGTGAGCGGCACAGATACGCAGTATTTT. The encoded protein is CASSQVSGTDTQYF. This chain links TRBV4-2 with TRBJ2-3; D remains ambiguous. Between the trimmed V and J ends, which lost 1 base and 1 base, there was a span of 6 bases. This CDR3 has 14 amino acids. Germline V lookup: CDR1 LGHNA, CDR2 YNFKEQ.

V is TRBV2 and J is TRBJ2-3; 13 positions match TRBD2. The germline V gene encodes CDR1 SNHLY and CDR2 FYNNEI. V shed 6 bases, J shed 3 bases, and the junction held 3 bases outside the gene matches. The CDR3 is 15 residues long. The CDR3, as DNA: TGTGCCAGCAGGGGGACTAGCGGGACAACAGATACGCAGTATTTT. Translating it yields CASRGTSGTTDTQYF.

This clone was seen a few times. CDR3 residues: CASSLAQGEPYGYTF. CDR3 DNA: TGTGCCAGCAGTTTAGCACAGGGAGAGCCATATGGCTACACCTTC. The rearrangement links TRBV27 to TRBJ1-2; D is possibly TRBD1 (6 bases). Germline CDR1 and CDR2: MNHEY and SMNVEV (reference sequence). The CDR3 sequence is 15 residues long. V was trimmed by 2 bases and J by 5 bases, leaving 15 bases between them.

The DNA for the CDR3 is TGTGCCAGCAGTCGTTACAGGGGTGAGACCCAGTACTTC. Amino acids: CASSRYRGETQYF. The chain carries TRBV6-1 and TRBJ2-5; TRBD1 aligns across 7 bases. The CDR3 is 13 residues long. From germline, CDR1 is MNHNS and CDR2 SASEGT. After removal of 5 bases from V and 5 bases from J, the junction contained 5 bases not matched to a gene.